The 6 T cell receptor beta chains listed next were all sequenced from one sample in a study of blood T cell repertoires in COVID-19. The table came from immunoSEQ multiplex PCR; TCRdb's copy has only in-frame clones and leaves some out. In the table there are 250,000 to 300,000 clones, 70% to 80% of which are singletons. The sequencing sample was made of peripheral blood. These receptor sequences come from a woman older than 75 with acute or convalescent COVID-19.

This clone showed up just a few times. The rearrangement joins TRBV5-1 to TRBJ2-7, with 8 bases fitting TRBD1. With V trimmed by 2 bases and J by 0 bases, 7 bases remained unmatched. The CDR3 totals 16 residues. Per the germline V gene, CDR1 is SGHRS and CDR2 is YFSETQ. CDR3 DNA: TGCGCCAGCAGCTTTGCTGGACAGGGAATCTCCTACGAGCAGTACTTC. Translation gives CASSFAGQGISYEQYF.

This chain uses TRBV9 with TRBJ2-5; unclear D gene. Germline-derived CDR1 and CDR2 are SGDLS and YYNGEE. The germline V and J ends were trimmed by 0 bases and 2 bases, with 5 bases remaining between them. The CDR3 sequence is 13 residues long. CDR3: CASSVADQETQYF. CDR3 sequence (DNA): TGTGCCAGCAGCGTAGCAGATCAAGAGACCCAGTACTTC.

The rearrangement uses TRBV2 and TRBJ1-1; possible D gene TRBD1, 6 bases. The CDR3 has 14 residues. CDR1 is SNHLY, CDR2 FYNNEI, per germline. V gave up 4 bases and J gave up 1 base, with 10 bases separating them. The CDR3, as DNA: TGTGCCAGCAGTGTGCGGACAGAGAACACTGAAGCTTTCTTT. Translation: CASSVRTENTEAFF.

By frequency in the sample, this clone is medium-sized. This CDR3 is CACPSGGPGNTIYF. The CDR3 DNA follows: TGTGCCTGCCCCTCCGGGGGACCGGGAAACACCATATATTTT. The rearrangement joins TRBV30 to TRBJ1-3; a weak D match, TRBD1 (5 bases). Germline lookup yields CDR1 GTSNPN and CDR2 SVGIG (reference sequence). This CDR3 has 14 amino acids. Trimming removed 6 bases at V and 4 bases at J, with 16 bases between.

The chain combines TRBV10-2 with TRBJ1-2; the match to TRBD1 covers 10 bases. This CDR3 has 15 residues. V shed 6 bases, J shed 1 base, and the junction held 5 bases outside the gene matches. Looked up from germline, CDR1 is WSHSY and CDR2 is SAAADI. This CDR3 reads CASRPGQGDNYGYTF. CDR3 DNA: TGCGCCAGCAGACCCGGACAGGGGGATAACTATGGCTACACCTTC.

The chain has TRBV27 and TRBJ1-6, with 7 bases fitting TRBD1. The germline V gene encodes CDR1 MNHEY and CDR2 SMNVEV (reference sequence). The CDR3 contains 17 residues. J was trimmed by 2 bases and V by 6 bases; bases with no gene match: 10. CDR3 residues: CASRSQGMSTYNSPLHF. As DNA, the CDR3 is TGTGCCAGCAGATCACAGGGGATGAGTACCTATAATTCACCCCTCCACTTT.